This T cell receptor beta chain came from a study of cytomegalovirus exposure and HLA in healthy donors. At the level of the study: The early release's HLA-typed donors yielded tens of millions of unique TCRs.

PCR amplification relied on 60 Vbeta primers (plus 13 Jbeta primers). Using immunoSEQ multiplex PCR, the repertoire was profiled, and TCRdb retains in-frame clones only, with some absent. Altogether some 120,000 clones are present, 80% being singletons, with the ten largest covering under 3.5%. Trimming removed 6 bases at V and 6 bases at J, with 12 bases between. Germline V gene data show CDR1 as SNHLY and CDR2 as FYNNEI. This CDR3 region has 12 residues. The chain combines TRBV2 with TRBJ2-7; D unclear. This clonotype originated in a male donor in good health and CMV-seronegative. The sequencing input was PBMCs. CDR3 sequence: CASSLSLGEQYF. CDR3 nucleotides: TGTGCCAGCAGCCTTAGCCTGGGCGAGCAGTACTTC. Variable domain in full (rest from reference TRBV2 and TRBJ2-7): EPEVTQTPSHQVTQMGQEVILRCVPISNHLYFYWYRQILGQKVEFLVSFYNNEISEKSEIFDDQFSVERPDGSNFTLKIRSTKLEDSAMYFCASSLSLGEQYFGPGTRLTVT.